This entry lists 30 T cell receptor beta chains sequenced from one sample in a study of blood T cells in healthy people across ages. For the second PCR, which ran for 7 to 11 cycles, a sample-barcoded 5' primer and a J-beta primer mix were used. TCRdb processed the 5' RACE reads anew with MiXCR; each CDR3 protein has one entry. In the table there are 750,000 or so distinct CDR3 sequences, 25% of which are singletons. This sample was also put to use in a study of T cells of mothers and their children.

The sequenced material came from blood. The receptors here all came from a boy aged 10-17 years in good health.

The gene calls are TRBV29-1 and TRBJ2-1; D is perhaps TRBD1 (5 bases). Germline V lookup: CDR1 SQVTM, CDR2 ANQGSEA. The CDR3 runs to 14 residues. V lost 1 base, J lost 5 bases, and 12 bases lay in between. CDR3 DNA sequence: TGCAGCGTTGAAGTAAGACAGCCGAACAATGAGCAGTTCTTC. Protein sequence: CSVEVRQPNNEQFF.

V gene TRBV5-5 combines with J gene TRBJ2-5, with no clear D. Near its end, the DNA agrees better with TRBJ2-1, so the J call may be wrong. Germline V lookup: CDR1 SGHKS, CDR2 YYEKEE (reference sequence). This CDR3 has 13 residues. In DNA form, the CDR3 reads TGTGCCAGCAGCTTCGGATTTCAGCTGGAGCAGTTCTTC. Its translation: CASSFGFQLEQFF.

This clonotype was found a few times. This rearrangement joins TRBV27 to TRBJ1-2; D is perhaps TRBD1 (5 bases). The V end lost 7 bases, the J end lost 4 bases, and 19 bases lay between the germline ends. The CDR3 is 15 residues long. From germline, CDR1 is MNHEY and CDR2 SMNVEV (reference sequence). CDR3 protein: CASTPFGRGSYGYTF. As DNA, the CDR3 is TGTGCCAGCACCCCCTTCGGGCGGGGGAGCTATGGCTACACCTTC.

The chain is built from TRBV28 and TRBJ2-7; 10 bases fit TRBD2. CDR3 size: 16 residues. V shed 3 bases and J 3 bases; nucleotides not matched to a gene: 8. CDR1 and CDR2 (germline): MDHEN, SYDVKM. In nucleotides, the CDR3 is TGTGCCAGCAGTTTCGATAGCGGGAGGACCGACTACGAGCAGTACTTC. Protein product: CASSFDSGRTDYEQYF.

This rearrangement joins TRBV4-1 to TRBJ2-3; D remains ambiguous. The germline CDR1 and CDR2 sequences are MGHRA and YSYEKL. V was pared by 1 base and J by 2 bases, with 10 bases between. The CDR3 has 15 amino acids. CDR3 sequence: CASSQVTVATDTQYF. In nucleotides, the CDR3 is TGCGCCAGCAGCCAAGTGACGGTAGCCACAGATACGCAGTATTTT.

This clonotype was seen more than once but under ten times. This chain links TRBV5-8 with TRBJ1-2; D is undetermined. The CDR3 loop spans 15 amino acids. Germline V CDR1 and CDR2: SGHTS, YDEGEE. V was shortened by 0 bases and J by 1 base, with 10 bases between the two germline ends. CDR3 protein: CASSLEEGSNYGYTF. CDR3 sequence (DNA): TGTGCCAGCAGCTTGGAAGAGGGAAGTAACTATGGCTACACCTTC.

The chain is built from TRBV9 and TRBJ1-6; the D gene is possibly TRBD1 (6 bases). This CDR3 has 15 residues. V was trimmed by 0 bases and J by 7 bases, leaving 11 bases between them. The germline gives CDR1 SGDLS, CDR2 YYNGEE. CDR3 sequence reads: CASSVEGGLNSPLHF. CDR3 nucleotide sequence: TGTGCCAGCAGCGTAGAAGGGGGGCTCAATTCACCCCTCCACTTT.

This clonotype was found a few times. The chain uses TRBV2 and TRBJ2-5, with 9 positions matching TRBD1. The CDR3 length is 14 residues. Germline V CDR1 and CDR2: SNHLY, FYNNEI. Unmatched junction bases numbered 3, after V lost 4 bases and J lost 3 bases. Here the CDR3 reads CASSAGTGKETQYF. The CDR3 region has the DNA TGTGCCAGCAGTGCCGGGACAGGGAAAGAGACCCAGTACTTC.

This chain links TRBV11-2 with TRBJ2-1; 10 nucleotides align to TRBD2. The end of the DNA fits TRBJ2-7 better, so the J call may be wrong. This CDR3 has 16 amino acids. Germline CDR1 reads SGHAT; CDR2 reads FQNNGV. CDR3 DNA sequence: TGTGCCAGCAGCTCCCCGGGACTAGCGTCTACCTACGAGCAGTACTTC. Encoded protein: CASSSPGLASTYEQYF.

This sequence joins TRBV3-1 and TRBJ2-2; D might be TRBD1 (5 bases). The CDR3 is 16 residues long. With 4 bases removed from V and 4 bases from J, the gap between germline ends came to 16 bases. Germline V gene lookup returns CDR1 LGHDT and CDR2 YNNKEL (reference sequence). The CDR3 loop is CASSPTRQGLTGELFF. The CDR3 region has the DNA TGTGCCAGCAGCCCCACCCGGCAGGGCCTCACCGGGGAGCTGTTTTTT.

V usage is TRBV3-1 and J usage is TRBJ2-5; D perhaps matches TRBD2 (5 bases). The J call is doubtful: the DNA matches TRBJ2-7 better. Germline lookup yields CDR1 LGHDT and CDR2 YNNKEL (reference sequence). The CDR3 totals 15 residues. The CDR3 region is CASSQVASSAGEQYF. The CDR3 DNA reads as TGTGCCAGCAGCCAAGTTGCTAGCTCGGCGGGCGAGCAGTACTTC.

CDR3 DNA: TGTGCCAGCAGTGAAACTAGCGGGGCTTTCTCCTACGAGCAGTACTTC. Its protein is CASSETSGAFSYEQYF. The genes are TRBV6-1 and TRBJ2-7; TRBD2 matches 10 bases. Germline lookup yields CDR1 MNHNS and CDR2 SASEGT. The CDR3 loop spans 16 amino acids. Unmatched junction bases numbered 4, after V lost 2 bases and J lost 0 bases.

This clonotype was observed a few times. CDR3: CSALTEISYEQYF. CDR3 DNA sequence: TGCAGCGCATTGACGGAAATCTCCTACGAGCAGTACTTC. This chain links TRBV29-1 with TRBJ2-7, with unresolved D. CDR3 length: 13 amino acids. Looked up from germline, CDR1 is SQVTM and CDR2 is ANQGSEA. The V end was cut by 7 bases, the J end by 0 bases, with 13 bases between.

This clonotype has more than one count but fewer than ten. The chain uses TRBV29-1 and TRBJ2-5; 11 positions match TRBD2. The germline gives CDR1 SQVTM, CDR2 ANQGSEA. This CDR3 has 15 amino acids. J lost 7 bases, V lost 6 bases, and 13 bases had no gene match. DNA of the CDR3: TGCAGCGTCGAATTAACTAGCGGGAGTATTTGGACCCAGTACTTC. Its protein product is CSVELTSGSIWTQYF.

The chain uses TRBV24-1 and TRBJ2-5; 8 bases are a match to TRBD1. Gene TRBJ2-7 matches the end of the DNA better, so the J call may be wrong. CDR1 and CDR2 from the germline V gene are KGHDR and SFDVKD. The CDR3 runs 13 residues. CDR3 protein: CATSGQGAYEQYF. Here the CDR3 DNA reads TGTGCCACCAGTGGCCAGGGGGCGTACGAGCAGTACTTC.

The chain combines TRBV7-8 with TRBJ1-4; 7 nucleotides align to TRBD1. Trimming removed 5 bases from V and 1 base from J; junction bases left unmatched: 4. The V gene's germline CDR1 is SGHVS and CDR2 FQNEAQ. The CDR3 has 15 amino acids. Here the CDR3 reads CASSEGAVTNEKLFF. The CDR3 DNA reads TGTGCCAGCAGCGAGGGGGCAGTAACTAATGAAAAACTGTTTTTT.

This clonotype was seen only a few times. CDR3 nucleotides: TGCGCCACCGCGATAGCGGGAGGAATCACAGATACGCAGTATTTT. It specifies CATAIAGGITDTQYF. The chain is built from TRBV5-1 and TRBJ2-3; 10 bases agree with TRBD2. J gave up 2 bases and V 9 bases, and 9 bases lay outside the gene matches. Per the germline V gene, CDR1 is SGHRS and CDR2 is YFSETQ. The CDR3 spans 15 residues.

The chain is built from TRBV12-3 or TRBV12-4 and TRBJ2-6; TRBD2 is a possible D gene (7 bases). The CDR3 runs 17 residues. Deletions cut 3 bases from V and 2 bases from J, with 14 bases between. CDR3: CASSFGLGGAGANVLTF. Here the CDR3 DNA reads TGTGCCAGCAGTTTCGGTTTAGGGGGGGCTGGGGCCAACGTCCTGACTTTC.

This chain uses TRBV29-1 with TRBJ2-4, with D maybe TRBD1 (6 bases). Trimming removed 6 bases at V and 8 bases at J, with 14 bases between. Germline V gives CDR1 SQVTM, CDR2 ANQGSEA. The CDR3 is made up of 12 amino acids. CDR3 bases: TGCAGCGTAGGAGAGGGGGATGACATTCAGTACTTC. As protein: CSVGEGDDIQYF.

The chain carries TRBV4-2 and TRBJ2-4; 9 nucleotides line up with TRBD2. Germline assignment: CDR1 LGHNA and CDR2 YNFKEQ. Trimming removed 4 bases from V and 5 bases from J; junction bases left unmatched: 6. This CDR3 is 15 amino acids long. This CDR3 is CASSPLTSGENIQYF. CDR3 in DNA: TGTGCCAGCAGCCCACTGACTAGCGGAGAAAACATTCAGTACTTC.

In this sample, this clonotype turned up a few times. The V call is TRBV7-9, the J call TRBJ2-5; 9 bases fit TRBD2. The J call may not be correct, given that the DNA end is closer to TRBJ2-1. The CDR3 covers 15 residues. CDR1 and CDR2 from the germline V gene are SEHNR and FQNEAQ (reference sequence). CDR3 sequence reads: CASSSTQREVDEQFF. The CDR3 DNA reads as TGTGCCAGCAGCTCAACCCAGCGGGAGGTGGATGAGCAGTTCTTC.

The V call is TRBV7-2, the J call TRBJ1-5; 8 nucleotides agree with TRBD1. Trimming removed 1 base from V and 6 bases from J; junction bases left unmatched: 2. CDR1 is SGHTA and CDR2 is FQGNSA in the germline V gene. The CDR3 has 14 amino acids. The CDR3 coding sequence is TGTGCCAGCAGCTTAGGGACAGGGAGTCAGCCCCAGCATTTT. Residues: CASSLGTGSQPQHF.

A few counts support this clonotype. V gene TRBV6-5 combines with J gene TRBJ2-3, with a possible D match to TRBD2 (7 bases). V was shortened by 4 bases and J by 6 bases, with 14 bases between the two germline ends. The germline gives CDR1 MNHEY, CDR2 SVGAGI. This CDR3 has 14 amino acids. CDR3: CASSFQGRGDTQYF. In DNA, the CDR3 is TGTGCCAGCAGTTTCCAGGGGAGGGGGGATACGCAGTATTTT.

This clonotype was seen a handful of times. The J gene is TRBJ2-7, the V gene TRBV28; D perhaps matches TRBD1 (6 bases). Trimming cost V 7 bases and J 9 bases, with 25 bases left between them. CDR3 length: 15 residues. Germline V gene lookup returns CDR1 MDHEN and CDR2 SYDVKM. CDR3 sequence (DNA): TGTGCCAGCAACACCGAGACAGGTTGGGTTCGGTGGCAGTACTTC. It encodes CASNTETGWVRWQYF.

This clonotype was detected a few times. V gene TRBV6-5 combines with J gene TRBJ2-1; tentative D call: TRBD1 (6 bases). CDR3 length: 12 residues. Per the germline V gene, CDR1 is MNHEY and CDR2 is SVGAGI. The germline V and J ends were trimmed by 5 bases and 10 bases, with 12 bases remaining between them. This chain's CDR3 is CASSPPGVEQFF. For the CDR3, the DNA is TGTGCCAGCAGTCCCCCAGGGGTCGAGCAGTTCTTC.

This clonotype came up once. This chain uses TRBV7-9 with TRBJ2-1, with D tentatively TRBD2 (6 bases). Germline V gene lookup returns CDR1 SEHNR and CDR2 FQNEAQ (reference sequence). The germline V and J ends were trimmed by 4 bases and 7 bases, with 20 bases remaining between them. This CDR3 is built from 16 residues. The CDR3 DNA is TGTGCCAGCAGCTCTCCGGGACTTAGCCCACAGAATGAGCAGTTCTTC. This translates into CASSSPGLSPQNEQFF. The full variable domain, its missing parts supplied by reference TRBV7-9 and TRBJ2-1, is DTGVSQNPRHKITKRGQNVTFRCDPISEHNRLYWYRQTLGQGPEFLTYFQNEAQLEKSRLLSDRFSAERPKGSFSTLEIQRTEQGDSAMYLCASSSPGLSPQNEQFFGPGTRLTVL.

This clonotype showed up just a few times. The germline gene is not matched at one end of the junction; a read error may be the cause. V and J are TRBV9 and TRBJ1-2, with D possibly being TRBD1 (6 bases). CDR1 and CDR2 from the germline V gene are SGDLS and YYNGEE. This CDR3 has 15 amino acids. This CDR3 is CASSVAGDLNYGNTF. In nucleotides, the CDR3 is TGTGCCAGCAGCGTTGCAGGGGACTTGAACTATGGCAACACCTTC.

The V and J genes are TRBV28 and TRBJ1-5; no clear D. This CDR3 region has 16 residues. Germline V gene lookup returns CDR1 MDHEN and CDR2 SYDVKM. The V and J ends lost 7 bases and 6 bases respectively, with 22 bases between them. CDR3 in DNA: TGTGCCAGCACTCCTGCGGCAGGACCTCTTACTCAGCCCCAGCATTTT. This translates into CASTPAAGPLTQPQHF.

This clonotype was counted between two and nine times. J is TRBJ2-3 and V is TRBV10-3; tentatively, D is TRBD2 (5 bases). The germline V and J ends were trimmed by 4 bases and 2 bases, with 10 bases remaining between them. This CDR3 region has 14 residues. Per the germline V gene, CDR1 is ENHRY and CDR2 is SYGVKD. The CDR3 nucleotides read TGTGCCATCAGTGCGCCCGGACTCACAGATACGCAGTATTTT. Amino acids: CAISAPGLTDTQYF.

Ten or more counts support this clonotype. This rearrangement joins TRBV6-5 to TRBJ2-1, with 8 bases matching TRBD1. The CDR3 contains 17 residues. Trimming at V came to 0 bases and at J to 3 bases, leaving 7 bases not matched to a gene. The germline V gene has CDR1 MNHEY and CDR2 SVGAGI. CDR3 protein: CASSYSPPQGVYNEQFF. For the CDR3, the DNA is TGTGCCAGCAGTTACTCCCCCCCACAGGGGGTCTACAATGAGCAGTTCTTC.